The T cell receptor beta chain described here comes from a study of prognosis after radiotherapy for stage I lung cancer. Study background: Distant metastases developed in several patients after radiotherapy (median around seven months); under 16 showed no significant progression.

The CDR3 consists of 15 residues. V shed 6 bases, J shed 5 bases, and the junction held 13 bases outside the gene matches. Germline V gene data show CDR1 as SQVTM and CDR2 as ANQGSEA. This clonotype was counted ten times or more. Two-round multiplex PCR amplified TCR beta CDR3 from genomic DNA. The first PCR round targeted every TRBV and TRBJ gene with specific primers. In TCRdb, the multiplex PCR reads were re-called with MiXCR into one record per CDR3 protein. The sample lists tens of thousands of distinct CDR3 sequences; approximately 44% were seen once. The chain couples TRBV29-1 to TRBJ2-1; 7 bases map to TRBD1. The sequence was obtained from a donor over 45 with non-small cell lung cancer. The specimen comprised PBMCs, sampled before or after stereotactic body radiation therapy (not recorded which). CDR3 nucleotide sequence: TGCAGCGTATCCGGGGCAGGGGGAATGAACAATGAGCAGTTCTTC. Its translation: CSVSGAGGMNNEQFF.